The present T cell receptor beta chain was sequenced within a study of blood T cell repertoires in COVID-19. This CDR3 is built from 15 residues. Germline CDR1 reads ENHRY; CDR2 reads SYGVKD. Trimming removed 4 bases from V and 10 bases from J, with 17 bases in between. TCRdb's table, derived via immunoSEQ multiplex PCR, lists solely in-frame clones and lacks some. The data hold 110,000 or so clones, with around 89% observed a single time. Sequenced sample: peripheral blood. The TCR comes from a human donor with acute or convalescent COVID-19. The donor label of this sample is uncertain. This sequence joins TRBV10-3 and TRBJ1-6; perhaps TRBD1 as D (5 bases). The CDR3 nucleotides read TGTGCCATCAGTGTAAGGGGTATGGCGGGATCACCCCTCCACTTT. Translation: CAISVRGMAGSPLHF.